These 20 T cell receptor beta chains were all obtained from the same sample, sequenced in a study of identical twins. TCRdb used MiXCR to reprocess the 5' RACE reads, holding one entry per CDR3 protein. The data hold about 730,000 distinct CDR3 sequences, with over 20% observed a single time. A further study also used this sample, focusing on T cells expressing NK-cell markers.

Sequencing input: PBMCs. These receptors came from a woman in her late teens or twenties in good health.

This clonotype has just a few counts. The chain is built from TRBV12-3 or TRBV12-4 and TRBJ2-3; TRBD1 matches at 9 bases. The CDR3 runs 15 residues. V lost 8 bases to trimming and J lost 3 bases; unmatched junction nucleotides: 9. The CDR3 spells CASRYAGTGTDTQYF. The CDR3 nucleotides read TGTGCCAGCCGGTACGCAGGGACAGGGACAGATACGCAGTATTTT.

This clonotype was detected ten times or more. V gene TRBV12-3 or TRBV12-4 combines with J gene TRBJ2-7; unclear D gene. CDR3 length: 12 residues. V lost 2 bases and J lost 3, with 5 bases in between. DNA of the CDR3: TGTGCCAGCAGTTTAAAGGGCTACGAGCAGTACTTC. Protein sequence: CASSLKGYEQYF.

Concerning this clonotype: Germline and junction disagree at one end, which may indicate a read error. The chain carries TRBV20-1 and TRBJ2-1; 10 bases match TRBD2. The CDR3 is 17 amino acids. Germline CDR1 and CDR2: DFQATT and SNEGSKA (reference sequence). CDR3 in DNA: TGCTGTGCTAGAGGGACCTTAGCGGGAGGCCCCTACAATGAGCAGTTCTTC. Encoded protein: CCARGTLAGGPYNEQFF.

The gene calls are TRBV12-3 or TRBV12-4 and TRBJ2-1; 12 bases fit TRBD2. The CDR3 is made up of 16 amino acids. Trimming took 5 bases from V and 4 from J; bases not matched to a gene: 6. The CDR3 loop reads CASSTMTSGGYNEQFF. CDR3 nucleotide sequence: TGTGCCAGCAGTACCATGACTAGCGGGGGATACAATGAGCAGTTCTTC.

This chain links TRBV3-1 with TRBJ2-3; no clear D gene. Trimming removed 5 bases at V and 4 bases at J, with 10 bases between. CDR1 is LGHDT and CDR2 is YNNKEL in the germline V gene (reference sequence). The CDR3 runs 13 residues. CDR3 amino acids: CASSKGLSDTQYF. Here the CDR3 DNA reads TGTGCCAGCAGCAAAGGGCTGTCAGATACGCAGTATTTT.

The rearrangement links TRBV20-1 to TRBJ2-2; D is unresolved. The germline CDR1 and CDR2 sequences are DFQATT and SNEGSKA (reference sequence). This CDR3 comprises 14 residues. Trimming pared 5 bases from V and 3 bases from J, leaving 13 bases between. The CDR3 nucleotides read TGCAGTGCTCAAAGAGGCGGTTACACCGGGGAGCTGTTTTTT. This codes for CSAQRGGYTGELFF.

Remarks on this clonotype: At one boundary the junction diverges from the germline segment, which might be a read error. This rearrangement joins TRBV5-5 to TRBJ2-1, with unresolved D. CDR3 length: 15 residues. Germline V CDR1 and CDR2: SGHKS, YYEKEE (reference sequence). The CDR3 loop reads CANSLIGGTYNEQFF. CDR3 nucleotide sequence: TGTGCCAACAGCTTAATCGGTGGGACCTACAATGAGCAGTTCTTC.

The J gene is TRBJ2-7, the V gene TRBV29-1; D perhaps matches TRBD2 (6 bases). Germline CDR1 and CDR2: SQVTM and ANQGSEA. CDR3 length: 13 amino acids. Trimming pared 4 bases from V and 3 bases from J, leaving 13 bases between. The CDR3 spells CSVAWGGLYEQYF. The CDR3 DNA follows: TGCAGCGTTGCCTGGGGAGGCCTCTACGAGCAGTACTTC.

This clonotype was seen many times. Here the CDR3 reads CASSLAFASETYEQYF. The CDR3 nucleotides read TGCGCCAGCAGCTTGGCCTTCGCTAGCGAGACCTACGAGCAGTACTTC. The chain carries TRBV5-1 and TRBJ2-7; the D gene is possibly TRBD2 (6 bases). The CDR3 is made up of 16 amino acids. V lost 0 bases to trimming and J lost 2 bases, with 15 bases between them. The germline V gene has CDR1 SGHRS and CDR2 YFSETQ.

This clonotype was observed a handful of times. The chain recombines TRBV20-1 with TRBJ2-1; unclear D gene. CDR3 length: 13 residues. V shed 1 base and J shed 7 bases, with 11 bases lying between them. From germline, CDR1 is DFQATT and CDR2 SNEGSKA (reference sequence). The DNA for the CDR3 is TGCAGTGCTAGAGGAGGATGGGGAAATGAGCAGTTCTTC. This codes for CSARGGWGNEQFF.

This chain uses TRBV20-1 with TRBJ2-2, with a possible D match to TRBD2 (6 bases). CDR3 length equals 15 residues. CDR1 and CDR2 from the germline V gene are DFQATT and SNEGSKA (reference sequence). Trimming took 6 bases from V and 5 from J, leaving 19 bases between them. In DNA, the CDR3 is TGCAGTGCCGCCGCCGCGGGGCGGGAAACCGGGGAGCTGTTTTTT. Translating it yields CSAAAAGRETGELFF.

This clonotype was detected ten times or more. This chain uses TRBV29-1 with TRBJ2-3; 10 bases are shared with TRBD2. With V trimmed by 3 bases and J by 3 bases, 6 bases remained unmatched. CDR1 and CDR2 from the germline V gene are SQVTM and ANQGSEA. The CDR3 runs to 15 residues. The CDR3 bases are TGCAGCGTTGAGAAGCGGGGGGGCCTAACAGATACGCAGTATTTT. Translating it yields CSVEKRGGLTDTQYF.

The V gene is TRBV4-3, the J gene TRBJ2-3; maybe TRBD2 (6 bases). The germline V and J ends were trimmed by 2 bases and 1 base, with 13 bases remaining between them. This CDR3 comprises 16 residues. Per germline, CDR1 LGHNA and CDR2 YSLEER. CDR3 sequence: CASSQYRSGGTDTQYF. CDR3 nucleotide sequence: TGCGCCAGCAGCCAATATCGTTCGGGAGGCACAGATACGCAGTATTTT.

This chain connects TRBV7-2 to TRBJ2-5; D remains ambiguous. The CDR3 has 14 amino acids. Deletions cut 2 bases from V and 2 bases from J, with 9 bases between. Germline V CDR1 and CDR2: SGHTA, FQGNSA. The CDR3 reads CASSLIRRQETQYF. CDR3 sequence (DNA): TGTGCCAGCAGCTTAATACGAAGACAAGAGACCCAGTACTTC. The full variable domain, in which reference TRBV7-2 and TRBJ2-5 provide the parts outside the CDR3, is GAGVSQSPSNKVTEKGKDVELRCDPISGHTALYWYRQSLGQGLEFLIYFQGNSAPDKSGLPSDRFSAERTGGSVSTLTIQRTQQEDSAVYLCASSLIRRQETQYFGPGTRLLVL.

The V and J genes are TRBV27 and TRBJ2-5, with TRBD1 identical over 7 bases. Germline CDR1 is MNHEY and CDR2 is SMNVEV (reference sequence). The V gene end was trimmed by 11 bases and the J gene end by 0 bases; junction bases not matched to a gene: 3. CDR3 length equals 12 residues. Here the CDR3 reads CAGTEDQETQYF. The CDR3 DNA sequence: TGTGCCGGGACAGAGGACCAAGAGACCCAGTACTTC.

This chain connects TRBV12-3 or TRBV12-4 to TRBJ2-1; 10 bases are shared with TRBD2. CDR3 length: 15 amino acids. After removal of 4 bases from V and 9 bases from J, the junction contained 9 bases not matched to a gene. CDR3 nucleotide sequence: TGTGCCAGCAGTTCTCCCAGCGGGGGGGCCCGTGAGCAGTTCTTC. Translation gives CASSSPSGGAREQFF.

This clonotype was seen at least ten times. The chain combines TRBV6-1 with TRBJ2-2, with a weak D call TRBD2 (5 bases). Germline CDR1 MNHNS, CDR2 SASEGT. The ends were cut back, 5 bases at V and 6 bases at J, with 19 bases in the middle. The CDR3 spans 16 residues. The CDR3 protein is CASSLTSTGPAGELFF. The CDR3 coding sequence is TGTGCCAGCAGTCTAACTAGTACGGGCCCGGCCGGGGAGCTGTTTTTT.

The DNA for the CDR3 is TGTGCCAGCAGCCTTGGACCAGACAGTAGGTACACCTTC. Residues: CASSLGPDSRYTF. This sequence joins TRBV7-2 and TRBJ1-2, with a possible D match to TRBD1 (5 bases). The CDR3 has 13 amino acids. V was trimmed by 5 bases and J by 11 bases, leaving 18 bases between them. Germline V gene lookup returns CDR1 SGHTA and CDR2 FQGNSA.

In this sample, this clonotype turned up many times. The chain recombines TRBV4-1 with TRBJ2-2; TRBD1 matches 10 bases. The CDR3 contains 20 residues. V was pared by 4 bases and J by 9 bases, with 23 bases of the junction left unmatched. Germline CDR1 reads MGHRA; CDR2 reads YSYEKL. DNA of the CDR3: TGCGCCAGCAGCCGCAGGTACGAGGGACAGGGGCCTGAGAAACTTCGGGAGCTGTTTTTT. It translates to CASSRRYEGQGPEKLRELFF.

The V call is TRBV20-1, the J call TRBJ2-4, with D possibly matching TRBD1 (6 bases). Germline values: CDR1 DFQATT, CDR2 SNEGSKA (reference sequence). The CDR3 runs to 17 residues. The germline V and J ends were trimmed by 0 bases and 2 bases, with 17 bases remaining between them. CDR3 sequence reads: CSARDHRGRGTKNIQYF. The CDR3 bases are TGCAGTGCTAGAGATCATCGGGGAAGGGGGACCAAAAACATTCAGTACTTC.